The source of this T cell receptor (beta chain) is a study of T-cell memory formation after mild COVID-19 (dated by TCRdb to the early 2020s). At the level of the whole study: Most TCR sequence clusters were specific to one of the two donors. T-cell clones expanding and contracting after mild COVID-19 in a couple of donors were tracked by longitudinal TCRalpha and TCRbeta repertoire sequencing. Two young, previously healthy adult volunteers made up the cohort, one male and one female.

Trimming accounts for 4 bases at V and 6 bases at J, while the number of junction bases matched to no gene is 10. Via the germline V gene (reference sequence), CDR1 is WNHNN and CDR2 SYGVQD. The CDR3 goes from the cysteine to the phenylalanine over 16 residues. CDR3 DNA only is kept here, 48 bases in frame from base 1. This clonotype was counted at least ten times. This clone's antigen is unknown. The record has no base qualities; no much larger clone is one base away. PBMCs were isolated by Ficoll-Paque density gradient centrifugation. Beyond this particular receptor, the publication reports: Clones that contracted from day 15 to 85 showed balanced CD4/CD8 phenotypes, whereas a second wave of clones that expanded from day 15 to 37 leaned towards CD4+. The study covered only a couple of mild cases, and larger cohorts including severe cases with pre-infection samples were considered necessary. The second-wave clones that peaked on day 37 were not confirmed to be SARS-CoV-2 specific. The detection of some responding clones in pre-infection memory suggests that pre-existing cross-reactive memory T cells joined the SARS-CoV-2 response. Contracting CD4+ clones turned up mainly in the CM and EM memory subsets, whereas EMRA was where CD8+ clones were enriched.

Sequencing was performed on an Illumina NovaSeq 6000. cDNA libraries for TCRalpha and TCRbeta were prepared by 5'RACE using constant-segment primers, with sample barcodes and unique molecular identifiers added. Trizol reagent was used to extract RNA from every sample. Amplification of the libraries took two PCR steps, and the second step added a second sample barcode plus Illumina TruSeq adapters. Sequencing of the libraries was done on an Illumina NovaSeq, producing 2 x 150 bp paired-end reads. The paper's processing steps were these. The reads were demultiplexed and collapsed into UMI-guided consensus sequences using migec v1.2.7. Using mixcr v2.1.11, UMI consensuses were aligned to TRA and TRB V and J templates and then assembled into clonotypes. A clonotype was counted as expanded or contracted only if both edgeR and NoisET called the change significant, with noise models trained on biological replicates. For edgeR calls, the cutoffs were a false discovery rate-adjusted p below 0.01 and a log2 fold-change threshold of 1. PCA with hierarchical clustering of max-normalized trajectories of the 1000 most abundant clonotypes was used as exploratory dynamics analysis. The CD4 or CD8 phenotype of responding clones was assigned using the separately sequenced CD4+ and CD8+ repertoires. TCRdb itself trimmed the public reads at Q25 with fastp, ran MiXCR and retained productive beta chains. Each record represents a unique CDR3 protein, reported with the most common genes and DNA among its rows. The V and J calls reflect TCRdb's pipeline rather than the authors' work. The table for this sample lists under 300,000 distinct CDR3 sequences; about a sixth of them were counted only once. Roughly 24% of the sample is in the top ten clones.

The specimen was PBMCs or a T cell subset sorted from them (not recorded which). This receptor chain uses TRBV10-1 and TRBJ2-1; TRBD1 agrees with 9 junctional bases. The TCR comes from a young man who had mild COVID-19 (a few samples of this study predate the infection). The sample titles of this study are shuffled in the database, so cell type and time point are left out; the donor was told from shared clones. CDR3 sequence: CASSGFPGQGINEQFF. The nucleotide sequence reads as follows: TGCGCCAGCAGTGGTTTCCCCGGACAGGGGATCAATGAGCAGTTCTTC.